The 20 T cell receptor beta chains listed next were all sequenced from one sample in a study of cytomegalovirus exposure and HLA in healthy donors. This table comes from immunoSEQ multiplex PCR, and its TCRdb copy is limited to in-frame clones, with some not included. The sample has under 200,000 clones, under 90% seen once. The sequenced sample was PBMCs. These TCRs come from a man aged 18 to 29 in good health and CMV-seropositive.

The rearrangement joins TRBV29-1 to TRBJ2-7; 11 bases are shared with TRBD1. V lost 8 bases to trimming and J lost 3 bases; unmatched junction nucleotides: 6. The CDR3 is 13 residues long. Germline CDR1 SQVTM, CDR2 ANQGSEA. The CDR3 loop reads CSFAGQGVYEQYF. DNA of the CDR3: TGCAGCTTCGCGGGACAGGGGGTCTACGAGCAGTACTTC.

This chain links TRBV7-9 with TRBJ2-7, with TRBD2 matching 14 bases. The CDR3 has 16 residues. Per germline, CDR1 SEHNR and CDR2 FQNEAQ (reference sequence). Trimming took 5 bases from V and 1 from J; bases not matched to a gene: 4. The CDR3 DNA follows: TGTGCCAGCAGCCGGGGACTAGCGGGAGAGTCCTACGAGCAGTACTTC. Protein: CASSRGLAGESYEQYF.

This chain connects TRBV6-1 to TRBJ2-5, with TRBD1 identical over 7 bases. The CDR3 covers 17 residues. After removal of 2 bases from V and 1 base from J, the junction contained 10 bases not matched to a gene. Germline V gene lookup returns CDR1 MNHNS and CDR2 SASEGT. The CDR3 sequence: CASSERRGAGGQETQYF. The CDR3 DNA reads TGTGCCAGCAGTGAAAGAAGAGGGGCAGGGGGCCAAGAGACCCAGTACTTC.

The chain uses TRBV28 and TRBJ2-7; 7 bases are shared with TRBD1. CDR1 is MDHEN and CDR2 is SYDVKM in the germline V gene. The junction had 8 bases not matched to a gene; V was cut back by 8 bases and J by 4 bases. The CDR3 is 13 residues long. The CDR3 DNA reads TGTGCCAGCGGACCCGGGACAGAGTACGAGCAGTACTTC. Protein sequence: CASGPGTEYEQYF.

V gene TRBV7-2 combines with J gene TRBJ2-7; 10 positions agree with TRBD2. The germline V gene has CDR1 SGHTA and CDR2 FQGNSA. V shed 1 base, J shed 5 bases, and the junction held 5 bases outside the gene matches. The CDR3 has 15 amino acids. CDR3 residues: CASSLVSGRFNEQYF. CDR3 in DNA: TGTGCCAGCAGCTTAGTTAGCGGGAGGTTCAACGAGCAGTACTTC.

This chain links TRBV2 with TRBJ2-7; 8 positions match TRBD1. Germline CDR1 and CDR2: SNHLY and FYNNEI. The CDR3 spans 13 residues. V was pared by 4 bases and J by 4 bases, with 3 bases of the junction left unmatched. The CDR3 spells CASSVGQGYEQYF. The CDR3 DNA sequence: TGTGCCAGCAGTGTAGGACAGGGATACGAGCAGTACTTC.

The rearrangement joins TRBV4-1 to TRBJ2-1; D is perhaps TRBD2 (5 bases). CDR1 MGHRA and CDR2 YSYEKL come from the germline V gene. The CDR3 has 15 amino acids. Trimming stripped 2 bases from V and 6 bases from J, with 14 bases between. CDR3 nucleotides: TGCGCCAGCAGCCAACTAGCAATGATTGGCAATGAGCAGTTCTTC. Translation: CASSQLAMIGNEQFF.

This clone was detected only a few times. The chain recombines TRBV9 with TRBJ2-5, with TRBD2 as a possible D gene (7 bases). V shed 0 bases and J shed 1 base, with 10 bases lying between them. The CDR3 loop spans 15 amino acids. The germline V gene has CDR1 SGDLS and CDR2 YYNGEE. The CDR3 nucleotides are TGTGCCAGCAGCGTAGGGGGGGGCTCCCAAGAGACCCAGTACTTC. It yields the protein CASSVGGGSQETQYF.

V usage is TRBV15 and J usage is TRBJ2-7; D not certain. There are 14 residues in the CDR3. Looked up from germline, CDR1 is LNHNV and CDR2 is YYDKDF (reference sequence). Trimming removed 0 bases at V and 2 bases at J, with 8 bases between. CDR3 bases: TGTGCCACCAGCAGAGATGACCAGGCCTACGAGCAGTACTTC. Translation: CATSRDDQAYEQYF.

This chain links TRBV18 with TRBJ2-7; 13 nucleotides line up with TRBD2. The CDR3 contains 15 residues. The germline gives CDR1 KGHSH, CDR2 LQKENI. Germline trimming cut 0 bases from V and 6 bases from J; bases unmatched to any gene: 2. The CDR3 nucleotides are TGTGCCAGCTCACCACCGGGACTAGCGGGACGCGAGCAGTACTTC. Residues: CASSPPGLAGREQYF.

The chain employs TRBV5-4 and TRBJ1-1; 7 bases line up with TRBD1. J was trimmed by 1 base and V by 2 bases; bases with no gene match: 5. In germline, CDR1 is SGHNT, CDR2 YYREEE (reference sequence). The CDR3 is 15 amino acids. CDR3 in DNA: TGTGCCAGCAGCTTAACCGGGACAGAGAACACTGAAGCTTTCTTT. Translating gives CASSLTGTENTEAFF. Drawing the rest from reference TRBV5-4 and TRBJ1-1, the complete variable domain is ETGVTQSPTHLIKTRGQQVTLRCSSQSGHNTVSWYQQALGQGPQFIFQYYREEENGRGNFPPRFSGLQFPNYSSELNVNALELDDSALYLCASSLTGTENTEAFFGQGTRLTVV.

V is TRBV7-8 and J is TRBJ2-1; TRBD2 matches 8 bases. Germline V lookup: CDR1 SGHVS, CDR2 FQNEAQ. V dropped 5 bases and J dropped 3; count of bases not matched to a gene: 9. The CDR3 is 16 residues long. CDR3 sequence: CASSDFSGIYYNEQFF. In DNA form, the CDR3 reads TGTGCCAGCAGCGATTTTAGCGGGATCTACTACAATGAGCAGTTCTTC.

The V call is TRBV11-2, the J call TRBJ2-4; D gene unclear. Germline lookup yields CDR1 SGHAT and CDR2 FQNNGV. The CDR3 has 12 amino acids. Between the trimmed V and J ends, which lost 8 bases and 9 bases, there was a span of 14 bases. The CDR3 region is CASGAPQGIQYF. The CDR3 DNA sequence: TGTGCCAGCGGAGCTCCCCAAGGCATTCAGTACTTC.

This chain links TRBV27 with TRBJ1-2, with 11 bases matching TRBD1. The CDR3 consists of 16 residues. Germline CDR1 reads MNHEY; CDR2 reads SMNVEV (reference sequence). The J segment lost 4 bases and the V segment lost 4 bases, leaving 8 bases of the junction unmatched. CDR3: CASSYSGTGGVYGYTF. The CDR3 DNA reads TGTGCCAGCAGTTACTCCGGGACAGGGGGGGTCTATGGCTACACCTTC.

The chain links TRBV7-6 to TRBJ2-3, with TRBD2 matching 7 bases. This CDR3 is built from 17 residues. Germline CDR1 SGHVS, CDR2 FNYEAQ. With V trimmed by 5 bases and J by 2 bases, 13 bases remained unmatched. CDR3 sequence (DNA): TGTGCCAGCAGCCCCACTCTTCGGGGAGGGGTCACAGATACGCAGTATTTT. This sequence encodes CASSPTLRGGVTDTQYF.

The chain recombines TRBV27 with TRBJ2-1; 14 positions match TRBD2. V trimming: 3 bases; J trimming: 1 base; junction bases outside the gene matches: 5. This CDR3 has 18 residues. The germline V gene has CDR1 MNHEY and CDR2 SMNVEV (reference sequence). The CDR3 nucleotides are TGTGCCAGCAGTTTTCCGGGACTAGCGGGAGATTCCTACAATGAGCAGTTCTTC. It translates to CASSFPGLAGDSYNEQFF.

The sample holds a few counts of this clone. The chain uses TRBV19 and TRBJ1-5; tentative D call: TRBD1 (5 bases). This CDR3 region has 12 residues. V was shortened by 9 bases and J by 2 bases, with 8 bases between the two germline ends. The V gene's germline CDR1 is LNHDA and CDR2 SQIVND (reference sequence). CDR3 in amino acids: CASAGGNQPQHF. DNA of the CDR3: TGTGCCAGCGCGGGGGGCAATCAGCCCCAGCATTTT. The full variable domain, its missing parts supplied by reference TRBV19 and TRBJ1-5, is DGGITQSPKYLFRKEGQNVTLSCEQNLNHDAMYWYRQDPGQGLRLIYYSQIVNDFQKGDIAEGYSVSREKKESFPLTVTSAQKNPTAFYLCASAGGNQPQHFGDGTRLSIL.

This clone occurred once. The V gene is TRBV5-4, the J gene TRBJ2-3; 9 bases map to TRBD2. The V gene's germline CDR1 is SGHNT and CDR2 YYREEE (reference sequence). V lost 4 bases, J lost 4 bases, and 10 bases stayed unmatched. The CDR3 extends over 16 amino acids. The CDR3 DNA follows: TGTGCCAGCAGCCCGGTGGTTAGCGGGAGCCCAGATACGCAGTATTTT. Its translation is CASSPVVSGSPDTQYF.

This chain joins TRBV27 and TRBJ2-3, with TRBD2 matching 14 bases. Germline CDR1 is MNHEY and CDR2 is SMNVEV (reference sequence). Unmatched junction bases numbered 12, after V lost 6 bases and J lost 1 base. The CDR3 is made up of 19 amino acids. CDR3 DNA: TGTGCCAGCAGCTTCCTACCGGGACTAGCGGGAGTCGGCACAGATACGCAGTATTTT. Encoded protein: CASSFLPGLAGVGTDTQYF.

This rearrangement joins TRBV5-1 to TRBJ2-3, with 12 bases matching TRBD1. CDR3 length: 15 amino acids. Germline V gene data show CDR1 as SGHRS and CDR2 as YFSETQ. Unmatched junction bases numbered 5, after V lost 3 bases and J lost 6 bases. The CDR3 nucleotides are TGCGCCAGCAGCTCACCGGGACAGGGGGCCGATACGCAGTATTTT. The encoded protein is CASSSPGQGADTQYF.